Each of the 5 T cell receptor beta chains below was sequenced from the same sample in a study of blood T cell repertoires in COVID-19. This table comes from immunoSEQ multiplex PCR, and its TCRdb copy is limited to in-frame clones, with some not included. The table has over 85,000 clones, 80% to 90% seen once; the top ten hold 15% to 19%. The sequenced sample consisted of peripheral blood. Every receptor here comes from a human donor in a cohort sampled during active COVID-19.

This rearrangement joins TRBV27 to TRBJ1-2; D perhaps matches TRBD1 (6 bases). Germline CDR1 reads MNHEY; CDR2 reads SMNVEV (reference sequence). CDR3 size: 15 residues. V shed 4 bases and J shed 6 bases, with 18 bases lying between them. The chain's CDR3 is CASSSTSAGENGYTF. The CDR3 DNA sequence: TGTGCCAGCAGTTCAACTTCCGCAGGGGAGAATGGCTACACCTTC.

V is TRBV28 and J is TRBJ1-2; D is ambiguous. Germline V gene sequence: CDR1 MDHEN, CDR2 SYDVKM. V lost 7 bases and J 1 base, leaving 10 bases between the germline ends. This CDR3 is 13 amino acids long. The CDR3 nucleotides are TGTGCCAGCACCCTATCCGGTAACTATGGCTACACCTTC. This codes for CASTLSGNYGYTF.

This rearrangement joins TRBV3-1 (or the pseudogene TRBV3-2) to TRBJ1-2; 7 nucleotides align to TRBD1. After removal of 1 base from V and 5 bases from J, the junction contained 1 base not matched to a gene. Germline V gene sequence: CDR1 LGHDT, CDR2 YNNKEL (reference sequence). The CDR3 is 13 residues long. The chain's CDR3 is CASSQGTGYGYTF. The CDR3 DNA reads as TGTGCCAGCAGCCAAGGGACAGGTTATGGCTACACCTTC.

The chain is built from TRBV9 and TRBJ2-1, with D unclear. The CDR3 runs 16 residues. CDR1 and CDR2 from the germline V gene are SGDLS and YYNGEE. The V end was cut by 4 bases, the J end by 4 bases, with 18 bases between. In nucleotides, the CDR3 is TGTGCCAGCAGCTCTACGGGTGCGCCCCGTTACAATGAGCAGTTCTTC. Its protein is CASSSTGAPRYNEQFF.

The V and J genes are TRBV30 and TRBJ1-2; possibly TRBD1 for D (6 bases). V was clipped by 0 bases and J by 5 bases, with 16 bases between them. Germline V gene data show CDR1 as GTSNPN and CDR2 as SVGIG (reference sequence). The CDR3 runs 15 residues. Here the CDR3 DNA reads TGTGCCTGGAGTGTGGCGGGCAGGGGAGTATATGGCTACACCTTC. It is translated as CAWSVAGRGVYGYTF.